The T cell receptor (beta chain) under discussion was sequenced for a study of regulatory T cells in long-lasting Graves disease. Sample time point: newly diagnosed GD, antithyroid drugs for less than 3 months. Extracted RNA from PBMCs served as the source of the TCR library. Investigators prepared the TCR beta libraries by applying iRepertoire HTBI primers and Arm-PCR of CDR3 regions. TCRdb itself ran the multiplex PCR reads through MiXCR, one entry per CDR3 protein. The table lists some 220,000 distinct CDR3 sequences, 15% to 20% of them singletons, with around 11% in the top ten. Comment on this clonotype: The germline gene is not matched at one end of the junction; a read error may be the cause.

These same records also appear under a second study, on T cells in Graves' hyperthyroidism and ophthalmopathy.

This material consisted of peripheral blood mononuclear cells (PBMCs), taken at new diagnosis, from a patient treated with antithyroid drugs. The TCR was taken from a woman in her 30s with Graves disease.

CDR3 loop: CSTSVRHLGYGYTF. The CDR3 DNA reads TGCAGTACTAGTGTTCGGCACCTTGGCTATGGCTACACCTTC. The genes are TRBV20-1 and TRBJ1-2, with D unclear. Germline lookup yields CDR1 DFQATT and CDR2 SNEGSKA (reference sequence). This CDR3 has 14 amino acids.